The entry below gives a single T cell receptor beta chain sequence along with its context. This specimen comes from a study of blood T cell repertoires in COVID-19. About the research overall: PBMCs, B-cell-depleted T cells, or T cells provided the cDNA or gDNA that made up the material.

Only in-frame clones appear in the TCRdb table, and some are missing; sequencing was by immunoSEQ multiplex PCR. The sample contains around 160,000 clones, approximately 79% of which appear only once. Germline CDR1 KGHSH, CDR2 LQKENI. With 0 bases removed from V and 3 bases from J, the gap between germline ends came to 11 bases. CDR3 length: 15 residues. The chain links TRBV18 to TRBJ2-5; D is perhaps TRBD2 (5 bases). The sequenced sample consisted of peripheral blood. This TCR was sampled from a woman older than 75 with acute or convalescent COVID-19. The DNA for the CDR3 is TGTGCCAGCTCACCACCGAGAGGGATCGAAGAGACCCAGTACTTC. It specifies CASSPPRGIEETQYF.